One and the same sample provided the 7 T cell receptor beta chains below, sequenced in a study of patients and donors after allogeneic stem cell transplantation. One entry per CDR3 protein, called by TCRdb with MiXCR from the RT-PCR reads. The sample contains about a million distinct CDR3 sequences, roughly 18% of which appear only once. Source material: blood, either unsorted or a sorted T cell fraction (not recorded which). Receptors were obtained from a human donor who was either an allogeneic HSCT recipient or a stem cell or donor lymphocyte infusion donor (not recorded which). It is not recorded whose cells these are; they may come from a transplant donor.

This clonotype was observed at least ten times. J is TRBJ2-7 and V is TRBV7-8; weak D call: TRBD1 (6 bases). The CDR3 runs to 14 residues. Germline CDR1 and CDR2: SGHVS and FQNEAQ. V lost 3 bases and J 0 bases, leaving 9 bases between the germline ends. The CDR3 bases are TGTGCCAGCAGCTTGGGGACAACCTCCTACGAGCAGTACTTC. This translates into CASSLGTTSYEQYF.

The chain uses TRBV15 and TRBJ2-1; TRBD1 matches 9 bases. The J segment lost 2 bases and the V segment lost 8 bases, leaving 4 bases of the junction unmatched. Germline assignment: CDR1 LNHNV and CDR2 YYDKDF (reference sequence). This CDR3 comprises 14 residues. The DNA of the CDR3 is TGTGCCACCCACAGGACAGGGGCCTACAATGAGCAGTTCTTC. The encoded protein is CATHRTGAYNEQFF.

The chain employs TRBV2 and TRBJ1-4; no clear D. The ends were cut back, 6 bases at V and 7 bases at J, with 12 bases in the middle. This CDR3 comprises 13 residues. Germline V lookup: CDR1 SNHLY, CDR2 FYNNEI. The CDR3 sequence is CASRGGEGEKLFF. The CDR3, as DNA: TGTGCCAGCAGAGGTGGAGAGGGTGAAAAACTGTTTTTT. The whole variable domain, filled in from reference TRBV2 and TRBJ1-4, reads EPEVTQTPSHQVTQMGQEVILRCVPISNHLYFYWYRQILGQKVEFLVSFYNNEISEKSEIFDDQFSVERPDGSNFTLKIRSTKLEDSAMYFCASRGGEGEKLFFGSGTQLSVL.

This clonotype was recorded a few times. V usage is TRBV7-3 and J usage is TRBJ2-2; possible D gene TRBD2, 5 bases. V was pared by 0 bases and J by 3 bases, with 11 bases between. Germline-derived CDR1 and CDR2 are SGHTA and FQGTGA. The CDR3 contains 16 residues. The CDR3 loop is CASSLTGSPHTGELFF. The CDR3 DNA is TGTGCCAGCAGCTTAACTGGGAGTCCGCACACCGGGGAGCTGTTTTTT.

This clonotype showed up just a few times. This chain joins TRBV7-9 and TRBJ2-2; D is undetermined. The CDR3 loop spans 14 amino acids. Trimming shortened V by 5 bases and J by 2 bases, and 9 bases separated the two germline ends. The germline gives CDR1 SEHNR, CDR2 FQNEAQ (reference sequence). CDR3: CASSVFVNTGELFF. The CDR3 nucleotides read TGTGCCAGCAGCGTTTTCGTCAACACCGGGGAGCTGTTTTTT.

V usage is TRBV28 and J usage is TRBJ1-3; D may be TRBD1 (6 bases). This CDR3 contains 15 residues. The germline gives CDR1 MDHEN, CDR2 SYDVKM. Deletions cut 5 bases from V and 4 bases from J, with 15 bases between. CDR3 residues: CASSIPGGLGNTIYF. DNA of the CDR3: TGTGCCAGCAGTATCCCCGGGGGGCTCGGAAACACCATATATTTT.

This clonotype was seen a few times. The chain is built from TRBV7-2 and TRBJ2-7; D is possibly TRBD2 (5 bases). CDR3 size: 13 residues. Germline-derived CDR1 and CDR2 are SGHTA and FQGNSA. With 1 base removed from V and 6 bases from J, the gap between germline ends came to 10 bases. CDR3 bases: TGTGCCAGCAGCTTAGGTGGTCGGGGCGAGCAGTACTTC. It is translated as CASSLGGRGEQYF.